This entry concerns a single T cell receptor beta chain. The V end lost 1 base, the J end lost 2 bases, and 12 bases lay between the germline ends. The CDR3 is 15 residues long. Germline V gene data show CDR1 as MNHNS and CDR2 as SASEGT. This entry comes from a study of blood T cell repertoires in COVID-19. Looking at the study overall: Sample material is recorded as cDNA or gDNA derived from T cells, B-cell-depleted T cells, or PBMCs.

Enrolled through a virtual design, the participants were between about 18 and 100 years of age and came from some 26 US areas. Two consecutive negative NP/OP PCR tests, clearance, or resolved symptoms defined Cohort 3 recovery. The data were produced by immunoSEQ multiplex PCR, yet TCRdb's version contains in-frame clones alone and is incomplete. The sample shows about 200,000 clones, roughly 90% of them seen only once. V and J are TRBV6-1 and TRBJ2-7; D possibly corresponds to TRBD1 (5 bases). The source material was PBMCs or T cells enriched from blood (not recorded which). The sequence was obtained from a woman younger than 30 who had recovered from COVID-19. The CDR3, as DNA: TGTGCCAGCAGTGAAGAATTGACAGCCCCCTACGAGCAGTACTTC. It is translated as CASSEELTAPYEQYF.